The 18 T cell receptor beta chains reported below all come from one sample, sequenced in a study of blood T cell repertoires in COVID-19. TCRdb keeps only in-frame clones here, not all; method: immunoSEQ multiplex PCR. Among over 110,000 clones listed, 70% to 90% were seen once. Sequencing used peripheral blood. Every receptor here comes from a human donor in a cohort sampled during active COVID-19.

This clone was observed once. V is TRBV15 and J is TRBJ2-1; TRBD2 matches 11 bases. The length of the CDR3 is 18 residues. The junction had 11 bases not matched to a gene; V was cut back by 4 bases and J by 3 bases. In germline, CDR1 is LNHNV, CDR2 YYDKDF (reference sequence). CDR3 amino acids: CATSTRGSGGANYNEQFF. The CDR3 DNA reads TGTGCCACCAGCACCCGGGGTAGCGGGGGGGCAAACTACAATGAGCAGTTCTTC. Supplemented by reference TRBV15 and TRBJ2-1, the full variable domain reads DAMVIQNPRYQVTQFGKPVTLSCSQTLNHNVMYWYQQKSSQAPKLLFHYYDKDFNNEADTPDNFQSRRPNTSFCFLDIRSPGLGDTAMYLCATSTRGSGGANYNEQFFGPGTRLTVL.

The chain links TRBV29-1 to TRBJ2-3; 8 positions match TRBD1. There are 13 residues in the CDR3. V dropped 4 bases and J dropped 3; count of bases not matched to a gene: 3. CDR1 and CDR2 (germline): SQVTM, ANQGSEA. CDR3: CSVAGGGTDTQYF. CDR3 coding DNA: TGCAGCGTTGCAGGGGGCGGAACAGATACGCAGTATTTT.

The CDR3 DNA reads as TGTGCCAGCAGCCGCCTTACAGGCAATACGCAGTATTTT. Protein sequence: CASSRLTGNTQYF. V usage is TRBV11-3 and J usage is TRBJ2-3, with TRBD1 as a possible D gene (5 bases). Trimming removed 5 bases from V and 7 bases from J, with 13 bases in between. Looked up from germline, CDR1 is SGHNT and CDR2 is YENEEA. The CDR3 is 13 amino acids.

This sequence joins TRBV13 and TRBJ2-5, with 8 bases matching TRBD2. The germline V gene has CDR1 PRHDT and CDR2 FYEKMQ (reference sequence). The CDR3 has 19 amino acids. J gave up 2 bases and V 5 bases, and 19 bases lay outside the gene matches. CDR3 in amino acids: CASSPAGLRGALRQETQYF. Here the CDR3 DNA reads TGTGCCAGCAGCCCCGCGGGTTTGCGGGGGGCCCTTCGTCAAGAGACCCAGTACTTC.

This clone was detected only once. CDR3 coding DNA: TGTGCCAGCAGCCAGTTCGGAGGAACCCATAATTCACCCCTCCACTTT. Translated: CASSQFGGTHNSPLHF. The J gene is TRBJ1-6, the V gene TRBV14; D not resolved. V was pared by 3 bases and J by 5 bases, with 14 bases between. Germline V lookup: CDR1 SGHDN, CDR2 FVKESK. The CDR3 sequence is 16 residues long.

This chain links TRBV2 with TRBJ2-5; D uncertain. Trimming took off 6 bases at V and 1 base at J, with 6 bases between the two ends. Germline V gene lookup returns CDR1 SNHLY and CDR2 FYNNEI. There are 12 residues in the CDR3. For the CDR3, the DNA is TGTGCCAGCAGACAGTCCCAAGAGACCCAGTACTTC. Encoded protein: CASRQSQETQYF.

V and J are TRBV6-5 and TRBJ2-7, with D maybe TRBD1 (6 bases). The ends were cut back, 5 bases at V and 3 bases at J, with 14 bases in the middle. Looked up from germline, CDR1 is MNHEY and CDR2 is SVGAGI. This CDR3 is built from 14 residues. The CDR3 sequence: CASSPGQRVYEQYF. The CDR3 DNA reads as TGTGCCAGCAGTCCCGGACAGAGAGTCTACGAGCAGTACTTC.

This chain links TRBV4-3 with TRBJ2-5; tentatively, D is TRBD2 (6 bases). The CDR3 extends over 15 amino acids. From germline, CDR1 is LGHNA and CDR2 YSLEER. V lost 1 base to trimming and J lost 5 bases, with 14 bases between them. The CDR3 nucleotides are TGCGCCAGCAGCCAAGGAATGGTGGGGAGGGAGACCCAGTACTTC. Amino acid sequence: CASSQGMVGRETQYF.

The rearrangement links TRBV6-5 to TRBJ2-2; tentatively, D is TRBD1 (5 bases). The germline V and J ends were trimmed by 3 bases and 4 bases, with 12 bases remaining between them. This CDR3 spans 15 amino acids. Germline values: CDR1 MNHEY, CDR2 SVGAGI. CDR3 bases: TGTGCCAGCAGTTATAATCAGGGAATCACCGGGGAGCTGTTTTTT. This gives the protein CASSYNQGITGELFF.

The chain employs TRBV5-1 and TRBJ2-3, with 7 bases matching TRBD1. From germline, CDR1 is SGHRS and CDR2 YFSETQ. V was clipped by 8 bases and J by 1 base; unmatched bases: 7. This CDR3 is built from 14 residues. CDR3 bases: TGCGCCAGTTCCCGGGACAGCGGCACAGATACGCAGTATTTT. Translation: CASSRDSGTDTQYF.

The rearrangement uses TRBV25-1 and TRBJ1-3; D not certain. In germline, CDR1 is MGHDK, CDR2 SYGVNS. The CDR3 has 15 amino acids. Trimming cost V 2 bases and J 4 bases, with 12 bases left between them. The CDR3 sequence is CASSEIRGAGNTIYF. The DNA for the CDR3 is TGTGCCAGCAGTGAAATACGGGGAGCCGGAAACACCATATATTTT.

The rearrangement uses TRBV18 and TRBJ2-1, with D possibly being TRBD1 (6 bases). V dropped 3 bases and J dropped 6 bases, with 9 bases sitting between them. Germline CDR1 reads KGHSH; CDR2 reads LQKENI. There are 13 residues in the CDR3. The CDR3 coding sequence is TGTGCCAGCTCACCCGACAGGACCAATGAGCAGTTCTTC. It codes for CASSPDRTNEQFF. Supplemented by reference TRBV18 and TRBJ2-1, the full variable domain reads NAGVMQNPRHLVRRRGQEARLRCSPMKGHSHVYWYRQLPEEGLKFMVYLQKENIIDESGMPKERFSAEFPKEGPSILRIQQVVRGDSAAYFCASSPDRTNEQFFGPGTRLTVL.

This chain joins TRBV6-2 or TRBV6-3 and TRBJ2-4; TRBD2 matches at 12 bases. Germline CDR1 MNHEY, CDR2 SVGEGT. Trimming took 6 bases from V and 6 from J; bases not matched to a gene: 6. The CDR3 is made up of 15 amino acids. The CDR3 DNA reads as TGTGCCAGCAGCCCTAGCGGGGGGGCCTCAAACATTCAGTACTTC. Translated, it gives CASSPSGGASNIQYF.

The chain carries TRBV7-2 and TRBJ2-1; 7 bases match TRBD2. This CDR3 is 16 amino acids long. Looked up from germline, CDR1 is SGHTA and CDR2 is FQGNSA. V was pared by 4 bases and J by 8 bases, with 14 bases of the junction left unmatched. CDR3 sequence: CASSSYPRGGSDEQFF. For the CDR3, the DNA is TGTGCCAGCAGCTCCTACCCCCGGGGAGGGTCCGATGAGCAGTTCTTC.

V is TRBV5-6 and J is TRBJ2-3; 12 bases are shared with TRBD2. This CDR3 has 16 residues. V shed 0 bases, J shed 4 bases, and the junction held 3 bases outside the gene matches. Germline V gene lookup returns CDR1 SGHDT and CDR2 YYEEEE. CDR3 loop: CASSLAASGGADTQYF. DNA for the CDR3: TGTGCCAGCAGCTTGGCCGCTAGCGGGGGGGCAGATACGCAGTATTTT.

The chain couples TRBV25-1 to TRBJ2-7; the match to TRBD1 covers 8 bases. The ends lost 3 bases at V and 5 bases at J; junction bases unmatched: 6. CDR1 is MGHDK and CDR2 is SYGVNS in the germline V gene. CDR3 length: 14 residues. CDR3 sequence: CASSDPGGKDEQYF. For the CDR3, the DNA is TGTGCCAGCAGTGACCCAGGGGGCAAGGACGAGCAGTACTTC.

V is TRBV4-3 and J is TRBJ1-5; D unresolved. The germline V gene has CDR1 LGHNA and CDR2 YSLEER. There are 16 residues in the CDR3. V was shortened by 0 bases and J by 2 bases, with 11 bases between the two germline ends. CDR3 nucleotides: TGCGCCAGCAGCCAAGATGGCACCCCAGGCAATCAGCCCCAGCATTTT. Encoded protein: CASSQDGTPGNQPQHF.

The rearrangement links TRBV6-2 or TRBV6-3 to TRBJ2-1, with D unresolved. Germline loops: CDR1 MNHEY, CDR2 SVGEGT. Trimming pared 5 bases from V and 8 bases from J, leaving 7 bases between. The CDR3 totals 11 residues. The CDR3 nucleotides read TGTGCCAGCAGTACTTTAGATGAGCAGTTCTTC. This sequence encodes CASSTLDEQFF.